The next 14 T cell receptor beta chains were all read from a single sample in a study of blood T cell repertoires in COVID-19. Profiled with immunoSEQ multiplex PCR; TCRdb holds only in-frame clones, not every one. This table has just under 350,000 clones, 80% to 90% appearing once. The sequencing sample was made of peripheral blood. Receptor source: a woman between 50 and 59 years old with COVID-19, enrolled during active disease.

Note on this clone: This sample also contains other DNA sequences that code for the same CDR3. This chain links TRBV6-2 or TRBV6-3 with TRBJ2-7; tentative D call: TRBD1 (5 bases). CDR1 MNHEY and CDR2 SVGEGT come from the germline V gene. The CDR3 consists of 13 residues. V gave up 2 bases and J gave up 3 bases, with 8 bases separating them. The CDR3: CASSYADIYEQYF. In nucleotides, the CDR3 is TGTGCCAGCAGTTACGCGGACATCTACGAGCAGTACTTC.

The chain has TRBV5-1 and TRBJ2-5, with TRBD1 identical over 8 bases. CDR3 length equals 15 residues. From germline, CDR1 is SGHRS and CDR2 YFSETQ. V lost 4 bases to trimming and J lost 1 base; unmatched junction nucleotides: 6. CDR3: CASSTGQGPQETQYF. The CDR3, as DNA: TGCGCCAGCAGCACTGGACAGGGTCCCCAAGAGACCCAGTACTTC. Supplemented by reference TRBV5-1 and TRBJ2-5, the full variable domain reads KAGVTQTPRYLIKTRGQQVTLSCSPISGHRSVSWYQQTPGQGLQFLFEYFSETQRNKGNFPGRFSGRQFSNSRSEMNVSTLELGDSALYLCASSTGQGPQETQYFGPGTRLLVL.

The genes are TRBV7-2 and TRBJ1-4, with a possible D match to TRBD1 (5 bases). There are 15 residues in the CDR3. CDR1 and CDR2 (germline): SGHTA, FQGNSA. The V gene lost 5 bases and the J gene lost 2 bases, with 12 bases spanning the gap. The CDR3 nucleotides are TGTGCCAGCAGCCTCCAGGGTATGACTAATGAAAAACTGTTTTTT. It codes for CASSLQGMTNEKLFF.

The V call is TRBV2, the J call TRBJ2-7; D not resolved. There are 11 residues in the CDR3. The germline CDR1 and CDR2 sequences are SNHLY and FYNNEI. V lost 5 bases to trimming and J lost 3 bases, with 5 bases between them. CDR3 nucleotides: TGTGCCAGCAGTATAAACTACGAGCAGTACTTC. This sequence encodes CASSINYEQYF.

The rearrangement links TRBV4-2 to TRBJ2-1, with TRBD2 identical over 10 bases. In germline, CDR1 is LGHNA, CDR2 YNFKEQ. The CDR3 spans 19 residues. Trimming at V came to 1 base and at J to 1 base, leaving 10 bases not matched to a gene. This CDR3 is CASSQVYASGSGSYNEQFF. CDR3 bases: TGTGCCAGCAGCCAAGTTTATGCTAGCGGGAGTGGGTCCTACAATGAGCAGTTCTTC.

This clone occurred once. The chain uses TRBV7-3 and TRBJ2-1, with 9 positions matching TRBD2. This CDR3 region has 16 residues. CDR1 and CDR2 (germline): SGHTA, FQGTGA. After removal of 2 bases from V and 7 bases from J, the junction contained 9 bases not matched to a gene. The CDR3: CASSLGLEAGGNEQFF. Written as DNA, the CDR3 is TGTGCCAGCAGCTTAGGGCTCGAAGCGGGAGGAAATGAGCAGTTCTTC.

The sample holds a few counts of this clone. The V gene is TRBV6-5, the J gene TRBJ2-5; 14 nucleotides agree with TRBD2. Losses at the gene ends were 6 bases for V and 5 bases for J; bases not matched to a gene: 5. Per germline, CDR1 MNHEY and CDR2 SVGAGI. This CDR3 contains 15 residues. CDR3: CASSFGLAGGETQYF. The CDR3 coding sequence is TGTGCCAGCAGCTTCGGACTAGCGGGAGGCGAGACCCAGTACTTC.

This chain connects TRBV5-4 to TRBJ1-5; D is uncertain. The CDR3 runs 13 residues. Germline loops: CDR1 SGHNT, CDR2 YYREEE (reference sequence). Deletions cut 4 bases from V and 6 bases from J, with 11 bases between. DNA of the CDR3: TGTGCCAGCAGCCGAGAGGGTGGTCAGCCCCAGCATTTT. Its protein is CASSREGGQPQHF.

V gene TRBV6-4 combines with J gene TRBJ2-7; the match to TRBD2 covers 10 bases. Germline CDR1 reads MRHNA; CDR2 reads SNTAGT. There are 15 residues in the CDR3. V shed 6 bases and J 6 bases; nucleotides not matched to a gene: 11. DNA of the CDR3: TGTGCCAGCAGGGCAACTAGCGGGAACCTCGGCGAGCAGTACTTC. Protein sequence: CASRATSGNLGEQYF.

This chain connects TRBV6-2 or TRBV6-3 to TRBJ2-2; 12 bases map to TRBD2. The CDR3 runs to 20 residues. Losses at the gene ends were 5 bases for V and 6 bases for J; bases not matched to a gene: 19. Germline loops: CDR1 MNHEY, CDR2 SVGEGT. The CDR3 region is CASSKSPRFFLAGGPGELFF. The CDR3 bases are TGTGCCAGCAGTAAAAGCCCGCGATTCTTTCTAGCGGGAGGGCCCGGGGAGCTGTTTTTT.

The chain links TRBV30 to TRBJ2-1; tentatively, D is TRBD2 (6 bases). V shed 4 bases and J shed 0 bases, with 10 bases lying between them. Germline-derived CDR1 and CDR2 are GTSNPN and SVGIG (reference sequence). The CDR3 is 14 residues long. The CDR3 region has the DNA TGTGCCTGGATTGGGGGGTCCTCCTACAATGAGCAGTTCTTC. This gives the protein CAWIGGSSYNEQFF.

This chain joins TRBV2 and TRBJ2-7, with TRBD2 matching 7 bases. J gave up 5 bases and V 6 bases, and 16 bases lay outside the gene matches. CDR1 SNHLY and CDR2 FYNNEI come from the germline V gene. The CDR3 covers 16 residues. The CDR3 DNA follows: TGTGCCAGCAGGGCAACCGGGACTACCCAGTCCCACGAGCAGTACTTC. The encoded protein is CASRATGTTQSHEQYF.

CDR3 residues: CASKDRLNNEQFF. Here the CDR3 DNA reads TGTGCCAGCAAGGACAGGCTCAACAATGAGCAGTTCTTC. The chain uses TRBV11-3 and TRBJ2-1; 7 nucleotides match TRBD1. V was clipped by 7 bases and J by 5 bases; unmatched bases: 5. The CDR3 contains 13 residues. Looked up from germline, CDR1 is SGHNT and CDR2 is YENEEA.

V and J are TRBV12-3 or TRBV12-4 and TRBJ2-4; D ambiguous. Trimming took off 6 bases at V and 7 bases at J, with 10 bases between the two ends. This CDR3 contains 12 residues. The DNA for the CDR3 is TGTGCCAGCAGCACGCAGGTGAACATTCAGTACTTC. Translation: CASSTQVNIQYF.